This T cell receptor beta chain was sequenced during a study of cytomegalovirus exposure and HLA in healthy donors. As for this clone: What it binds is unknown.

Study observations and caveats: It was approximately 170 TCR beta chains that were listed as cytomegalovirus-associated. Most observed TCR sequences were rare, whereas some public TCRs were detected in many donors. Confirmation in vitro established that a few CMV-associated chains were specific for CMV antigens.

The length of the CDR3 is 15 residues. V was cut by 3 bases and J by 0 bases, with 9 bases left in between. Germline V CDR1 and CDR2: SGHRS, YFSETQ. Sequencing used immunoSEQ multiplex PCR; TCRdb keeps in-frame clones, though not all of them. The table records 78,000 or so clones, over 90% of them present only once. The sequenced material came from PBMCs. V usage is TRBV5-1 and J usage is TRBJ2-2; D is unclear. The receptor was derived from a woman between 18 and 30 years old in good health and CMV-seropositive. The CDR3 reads CASSSSNTNTGELFF. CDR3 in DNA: TGCGCCAGCAGCTCAAGTAACACGAACACCGGGGAGCTGTTTTTT.